This TCR beta chain is drawn from a study of blood T cell repertoires in COVID-19. The authors' processing: Amplification of reference gene primers was used by the study to estimate nucleated cell counts. Profiled with immunoSEQ multiplex PCR; TCRdb holds only in-frame clones, not every one. Clonal size and the V and J genes are those of that table, whereas D and trimming came from the DNA. The repertoire includes around 70,000 clones, 80% to 90% of them detected once, and about 9.2% sits in the top ten. This CDR3 has 18 amino acids. Germline lookup yields CDR1 WNHNN and CDR2 SYGVQD (reference sequence). Losses at the gene ends were 0 bases for V and 6 bases for J; bases not matched to a gene: 12.

The sequencing sample was made of peripheral blood. This sequence originates from a man older than 75 with acute or convalescent COVID-19. V usage is TRBV10-1 and J usage is TRBJ2-3; 10 nucleotides agree with TRBD2. The CDR3 DNA reads as TGCGCCAGCAGTGAGTCAGCGGGAGGGCCTCTATTGACGGATACGCAGTATTTT. It specifies CASSESAGGPLLTDTQYF.